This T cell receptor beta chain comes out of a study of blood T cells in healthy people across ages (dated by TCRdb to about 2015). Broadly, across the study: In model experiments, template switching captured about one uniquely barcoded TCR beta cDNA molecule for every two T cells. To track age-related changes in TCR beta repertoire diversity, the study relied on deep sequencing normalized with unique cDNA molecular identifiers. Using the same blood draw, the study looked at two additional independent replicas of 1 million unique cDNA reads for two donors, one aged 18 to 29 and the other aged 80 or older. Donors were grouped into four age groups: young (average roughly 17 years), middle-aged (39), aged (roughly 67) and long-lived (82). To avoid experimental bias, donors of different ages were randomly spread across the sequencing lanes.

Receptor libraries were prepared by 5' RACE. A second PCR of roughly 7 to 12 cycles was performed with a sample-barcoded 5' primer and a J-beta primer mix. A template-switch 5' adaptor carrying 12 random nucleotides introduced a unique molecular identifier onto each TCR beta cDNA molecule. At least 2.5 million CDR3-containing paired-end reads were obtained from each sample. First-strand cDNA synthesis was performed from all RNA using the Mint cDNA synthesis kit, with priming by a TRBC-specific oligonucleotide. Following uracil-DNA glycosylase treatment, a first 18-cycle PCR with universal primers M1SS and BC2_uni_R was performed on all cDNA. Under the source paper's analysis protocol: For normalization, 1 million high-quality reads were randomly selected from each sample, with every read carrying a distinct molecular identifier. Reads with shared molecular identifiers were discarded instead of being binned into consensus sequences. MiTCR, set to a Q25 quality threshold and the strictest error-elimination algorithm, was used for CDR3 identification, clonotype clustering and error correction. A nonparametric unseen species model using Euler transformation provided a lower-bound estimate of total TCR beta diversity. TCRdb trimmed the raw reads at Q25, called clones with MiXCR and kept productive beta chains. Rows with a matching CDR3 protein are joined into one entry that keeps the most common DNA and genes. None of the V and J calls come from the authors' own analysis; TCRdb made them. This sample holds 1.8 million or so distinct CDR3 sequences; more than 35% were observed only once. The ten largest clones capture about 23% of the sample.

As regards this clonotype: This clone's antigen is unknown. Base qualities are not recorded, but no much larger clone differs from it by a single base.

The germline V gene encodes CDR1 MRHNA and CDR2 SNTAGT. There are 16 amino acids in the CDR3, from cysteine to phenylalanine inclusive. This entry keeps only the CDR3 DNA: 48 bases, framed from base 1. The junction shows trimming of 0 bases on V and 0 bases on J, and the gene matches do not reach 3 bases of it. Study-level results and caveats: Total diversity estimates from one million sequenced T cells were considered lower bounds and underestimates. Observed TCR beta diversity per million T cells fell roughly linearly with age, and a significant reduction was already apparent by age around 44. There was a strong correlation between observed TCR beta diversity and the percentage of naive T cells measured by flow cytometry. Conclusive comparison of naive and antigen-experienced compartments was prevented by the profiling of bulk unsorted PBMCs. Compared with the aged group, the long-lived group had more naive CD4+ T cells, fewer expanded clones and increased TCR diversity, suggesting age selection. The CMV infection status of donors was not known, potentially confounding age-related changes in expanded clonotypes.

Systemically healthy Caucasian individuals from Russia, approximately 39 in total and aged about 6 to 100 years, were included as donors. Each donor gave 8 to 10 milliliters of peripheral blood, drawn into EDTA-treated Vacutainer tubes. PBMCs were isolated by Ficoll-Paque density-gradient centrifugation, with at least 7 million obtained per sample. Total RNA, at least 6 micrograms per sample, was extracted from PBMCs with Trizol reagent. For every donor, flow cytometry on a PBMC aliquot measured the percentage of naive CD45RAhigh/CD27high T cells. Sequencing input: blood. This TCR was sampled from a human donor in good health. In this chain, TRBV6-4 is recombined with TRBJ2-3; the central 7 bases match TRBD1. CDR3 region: CASSDSTGSSTDTQYF. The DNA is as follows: TGTGCCAGCAGTGACTCGACAGGGTCTAGCACAGATACGCAGTATTTT.